The T cell receptor (beta chain) under discussion was sequenced for a study of blood T cell repertoires in COVID-19. TCRdb's copy holds only in-frame clones and misses some; the assay was immunoSEQ multiplex PCR. This table holds nearly 350,000 clones, around nine tenths found once. Germline V gene sequence: CDR1 MGHRA, CDR2 YSYEKL. The CDR3 sequence is 15 residues long. V shed 5 bases and J shed 4 bases, with 17 bases lying between them. The V and J genes are TRBV4-1 and TRBJ2-5, with a weak D call TRBD2 (5 bases). This receptor was identified in a woman in her 70s with COVID-19, enrolled during active disease. Input material: peripheral blood. CDR3 sequence reads: CASSKLGPPSETQYF. In DNA form, the CDR3 reads TGCGCCAGCAGCAAACTAGGACCGCCGTCAGAGACCCAGTACTTC.